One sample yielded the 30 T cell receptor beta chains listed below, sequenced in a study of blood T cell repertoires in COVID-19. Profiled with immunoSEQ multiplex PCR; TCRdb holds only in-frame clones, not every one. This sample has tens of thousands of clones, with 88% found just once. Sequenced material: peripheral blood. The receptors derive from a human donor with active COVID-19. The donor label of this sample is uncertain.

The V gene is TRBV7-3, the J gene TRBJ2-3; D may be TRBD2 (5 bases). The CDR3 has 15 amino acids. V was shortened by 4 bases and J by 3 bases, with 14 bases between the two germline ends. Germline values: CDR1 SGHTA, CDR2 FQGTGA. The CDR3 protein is CASSWAAGGTDTQYF. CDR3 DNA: TGTGCCAGCAGCTGGGCGGCGGGTGGGACAGATACGCAGTATTTT.

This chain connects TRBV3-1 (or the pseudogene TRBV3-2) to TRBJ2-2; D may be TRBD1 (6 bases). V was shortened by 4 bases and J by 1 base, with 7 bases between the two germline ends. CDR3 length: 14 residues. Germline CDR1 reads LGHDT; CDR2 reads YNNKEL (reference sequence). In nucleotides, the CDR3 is TGTGCCAGCAGCCGGGGACAGAACACCGGGGAGCTGTTTTTT. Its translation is CASSRGQNTGELFF.

CDR3 coding DNA: TGCGCCAGCAGCCAAGGGGACATCAGGTCTAACTATGGCTACACCTTC. Amino acids: CASSQGDIRSNYGYTF. The chain carries TRBV4-1 and TRBJ1-2; maybe TRBD1 (6 bases). Germline assignment: CDR1 MGHRA and CDR2 YSYEKL. The CDR3 is 16 residues long. Trimming took off 1 base at V and 0 bases at J, with 12 bases between the two ends.

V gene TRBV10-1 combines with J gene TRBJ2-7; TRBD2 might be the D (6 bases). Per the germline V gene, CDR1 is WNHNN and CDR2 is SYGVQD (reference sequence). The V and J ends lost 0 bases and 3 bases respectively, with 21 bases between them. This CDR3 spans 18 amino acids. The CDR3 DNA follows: TGCGCCAGCAGTGAGTCCCCCACTCTGACAGCCGGGGGCTACGAGCAGTACTTC. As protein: CASSESPTLTAGGYEQYF.

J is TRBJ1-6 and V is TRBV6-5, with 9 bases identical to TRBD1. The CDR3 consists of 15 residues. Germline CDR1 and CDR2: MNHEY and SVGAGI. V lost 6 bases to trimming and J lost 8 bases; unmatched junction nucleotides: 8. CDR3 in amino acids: CASRAPGQGYSPLHF. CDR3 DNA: TGTGCCAGCAGGGCCCCGGGACAGGGTTATTCACCCCTCCACTTT.

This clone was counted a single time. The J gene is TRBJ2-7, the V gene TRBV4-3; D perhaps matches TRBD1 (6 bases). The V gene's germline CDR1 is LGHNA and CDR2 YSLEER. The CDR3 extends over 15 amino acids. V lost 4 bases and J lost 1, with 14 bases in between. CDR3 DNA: TGCGCCAGCAGCCCCGAGACAGGTGGTTCCTACGAGCAGTACTTC. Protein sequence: CASSPETGGSYEQYF.

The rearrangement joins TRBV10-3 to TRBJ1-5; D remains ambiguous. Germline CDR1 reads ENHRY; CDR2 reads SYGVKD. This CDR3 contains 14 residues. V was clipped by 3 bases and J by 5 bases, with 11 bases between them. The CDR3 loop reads CAISDQEGHQPQHF. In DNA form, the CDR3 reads TGTGCCATCAGTGATCAGGAAGGTCATCAGCCCCAGCATTTT.

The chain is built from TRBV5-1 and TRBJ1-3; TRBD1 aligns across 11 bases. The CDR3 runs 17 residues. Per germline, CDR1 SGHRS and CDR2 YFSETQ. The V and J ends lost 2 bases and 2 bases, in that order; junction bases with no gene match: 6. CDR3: CASSLLGQGGAGNTIYF. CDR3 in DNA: TGCGCCAGCAGCTTACTGGGACAGGGGGGAGCTGGAAACACCATATATTTT.

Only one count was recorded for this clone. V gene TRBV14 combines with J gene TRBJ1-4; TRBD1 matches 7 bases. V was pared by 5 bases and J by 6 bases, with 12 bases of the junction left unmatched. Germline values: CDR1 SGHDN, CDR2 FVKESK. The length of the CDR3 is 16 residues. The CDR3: CASSEFTRGYHEKLFF. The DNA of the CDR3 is TGTGCCAGCAGCGAGTTTACCAGGGGGTATCATGAAAAACTGTTTTTT.

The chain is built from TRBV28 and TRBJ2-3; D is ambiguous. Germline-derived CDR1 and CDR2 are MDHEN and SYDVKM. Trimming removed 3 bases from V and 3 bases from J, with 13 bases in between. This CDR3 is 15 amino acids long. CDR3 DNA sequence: TGTGCCAGCAGTTTTGGAAGAGGTGTAACAGATACGCAGTATTTT. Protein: CASSFGRGVTDTQYF.

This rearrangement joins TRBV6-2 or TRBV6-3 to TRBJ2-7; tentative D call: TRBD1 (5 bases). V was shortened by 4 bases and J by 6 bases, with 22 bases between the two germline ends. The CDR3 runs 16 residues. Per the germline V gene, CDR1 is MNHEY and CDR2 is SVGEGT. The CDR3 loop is CASSSRTYRHTGEQYF. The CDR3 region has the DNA TGTGCCAGCAGTTCTCGAACCTACAGACATACAGGCGAGCAGTACTTC.

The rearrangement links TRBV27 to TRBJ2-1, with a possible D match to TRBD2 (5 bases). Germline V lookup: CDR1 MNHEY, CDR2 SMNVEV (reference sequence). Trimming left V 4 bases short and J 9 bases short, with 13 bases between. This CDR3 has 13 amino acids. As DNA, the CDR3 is TGTGCCAGCAGTTCACTCGAGGGCGCTGAGCAGTTCTTC. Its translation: CASSSLEGAEQFF.

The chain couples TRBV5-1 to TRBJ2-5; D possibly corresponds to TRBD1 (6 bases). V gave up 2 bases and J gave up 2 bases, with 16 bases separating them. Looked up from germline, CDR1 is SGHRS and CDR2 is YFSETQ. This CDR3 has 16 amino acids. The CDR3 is CASSFGTNWPQETQYF. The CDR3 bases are TGCGCCAGCAGCTTCGGGACAAACTGGCCACAAGAGACCCAGTACTTC.

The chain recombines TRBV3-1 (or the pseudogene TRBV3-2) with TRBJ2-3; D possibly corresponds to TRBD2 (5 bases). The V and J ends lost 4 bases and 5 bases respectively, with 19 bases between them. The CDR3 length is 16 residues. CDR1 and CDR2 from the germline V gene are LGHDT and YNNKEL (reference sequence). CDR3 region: CASSPKPGLLGDTQYF. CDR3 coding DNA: TGTGCCAGCAGCCCCAAGCCTGGACTCCTGGGAGATACGCAGTATTTT.

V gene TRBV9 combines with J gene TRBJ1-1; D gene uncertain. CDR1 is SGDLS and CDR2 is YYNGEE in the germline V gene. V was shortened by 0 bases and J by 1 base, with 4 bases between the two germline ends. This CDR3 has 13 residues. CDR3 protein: CASSVGPNTEAFF. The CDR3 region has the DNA TGTGCCAGCAGCGTAGGGCCGAACACTGAAGCTTTCTTT.

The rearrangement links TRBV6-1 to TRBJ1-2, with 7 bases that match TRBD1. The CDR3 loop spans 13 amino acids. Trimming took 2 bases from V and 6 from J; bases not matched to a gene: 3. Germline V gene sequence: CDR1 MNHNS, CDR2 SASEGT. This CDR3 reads CASSEPQGNGYTF. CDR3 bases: TGTGCCAGCAGTGAACCACAGGGGAATGGCTACACCTTC.

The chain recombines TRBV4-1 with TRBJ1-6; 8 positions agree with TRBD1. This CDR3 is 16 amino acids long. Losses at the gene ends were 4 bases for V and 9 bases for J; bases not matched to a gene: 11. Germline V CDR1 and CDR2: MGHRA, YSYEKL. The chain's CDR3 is CASSRESQGGISPLHF. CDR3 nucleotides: TGCGCCAGCAGCCGTGAGTCACAGGGGGGAATTTCACCCCTCCACTTT.

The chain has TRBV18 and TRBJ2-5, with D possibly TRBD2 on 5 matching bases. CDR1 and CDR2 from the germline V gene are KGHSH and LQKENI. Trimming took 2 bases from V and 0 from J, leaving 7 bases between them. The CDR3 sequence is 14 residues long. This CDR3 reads CASSPGRDQETQYF. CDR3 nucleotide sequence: TGTGCCAGCTCACCAGGGCGGGACCAAGAGACCCAGTACTTC.

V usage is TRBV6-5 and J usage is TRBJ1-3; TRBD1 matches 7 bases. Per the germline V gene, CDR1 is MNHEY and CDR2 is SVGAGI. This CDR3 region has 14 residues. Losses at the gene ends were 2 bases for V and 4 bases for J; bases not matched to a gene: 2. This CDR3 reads CASSYTGVGNTIYF. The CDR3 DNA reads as TGTGCCAGCAGTTACACAGGGGTGGGAAACACCATATATTTT.

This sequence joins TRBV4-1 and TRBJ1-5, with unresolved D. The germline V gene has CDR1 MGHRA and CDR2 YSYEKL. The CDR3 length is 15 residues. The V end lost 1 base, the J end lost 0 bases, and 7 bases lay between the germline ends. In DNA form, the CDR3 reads TGCGCCAGCAGCCAAGTCCCAGGTAGCAATCAGCCCCAGCATTTT. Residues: CASSQVPGSNQPQHF.

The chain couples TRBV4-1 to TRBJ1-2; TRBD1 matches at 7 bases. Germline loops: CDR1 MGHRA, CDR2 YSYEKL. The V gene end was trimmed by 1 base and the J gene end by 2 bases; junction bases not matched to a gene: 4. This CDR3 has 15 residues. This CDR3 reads CASSQGEQGNYGYTF. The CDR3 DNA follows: TGCGCCAGCAGCCAAGGGGAACAGGGGAACTATGGCTACACCTTC.

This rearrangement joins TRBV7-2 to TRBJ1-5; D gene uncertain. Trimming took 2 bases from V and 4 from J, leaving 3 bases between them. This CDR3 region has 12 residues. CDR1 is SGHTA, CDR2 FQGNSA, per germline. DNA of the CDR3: TGTGCCAGCAGCTTACAGAATCAGCCCCAGCATTTT. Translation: CASSLQNQPQHF.

Here the CDR3 reads CASSIQGEGEAFF. The CDR3, as DNA: TGTGCCAGCAGCATACAGGGGGAGGGAGAAGCTTTCTTT. This sequence joins TRBV7-9 and TRBJ1-1; 8 bases are a match to TRBD1. Germline CDR1 reads SEHNR; CDR2 reads FQNEAQ (reference sequence). This CDR3 region has 13 residues. J lost 8 bases, V lost 5 bases, and 7 bases had no gene match.

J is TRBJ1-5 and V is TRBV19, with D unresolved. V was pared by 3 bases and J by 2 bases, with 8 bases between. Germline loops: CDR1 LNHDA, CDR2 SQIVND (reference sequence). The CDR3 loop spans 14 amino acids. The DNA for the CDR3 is TGTGCCAGTAGTATTATCGGTGGCAATCAGCCCCAGCATTTT. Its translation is CASSIIGGNQPQHF.

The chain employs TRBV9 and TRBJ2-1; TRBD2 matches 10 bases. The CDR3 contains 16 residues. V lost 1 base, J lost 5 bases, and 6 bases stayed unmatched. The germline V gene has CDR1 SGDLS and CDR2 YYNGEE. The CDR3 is CASSVSSGRGNNEQFF. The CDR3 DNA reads TGTGCCAGCAGCGTATCCAGCGGGAGGGGGAACAATGAGCAGTTCTTC.

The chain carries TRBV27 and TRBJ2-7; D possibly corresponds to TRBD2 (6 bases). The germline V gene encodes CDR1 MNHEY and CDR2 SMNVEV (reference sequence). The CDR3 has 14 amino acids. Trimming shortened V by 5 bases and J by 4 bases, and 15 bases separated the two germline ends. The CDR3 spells CASSAPGLAYEQYF. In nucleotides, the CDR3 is TGTGCCAGCAGTGCACCGGGACTGGCATACGAGCAGTACTTC.

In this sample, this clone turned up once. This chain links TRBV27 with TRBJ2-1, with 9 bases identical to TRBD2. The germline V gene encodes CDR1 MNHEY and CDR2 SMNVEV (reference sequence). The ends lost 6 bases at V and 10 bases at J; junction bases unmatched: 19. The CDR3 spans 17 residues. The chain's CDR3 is CASRPPLAGPRVGEQFF. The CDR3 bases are TGTGCCAGCAGACCACCTCTAGCGGGGCCCCGGGTAGGGGAGCAGTTCTTC.

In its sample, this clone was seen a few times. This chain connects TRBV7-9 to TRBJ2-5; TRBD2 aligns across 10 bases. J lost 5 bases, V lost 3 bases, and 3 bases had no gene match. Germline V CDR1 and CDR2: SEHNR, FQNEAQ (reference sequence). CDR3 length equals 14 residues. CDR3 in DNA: TGTGCCAGCAGCTTTCCGACTAGCGGGGAGACCCAGTACTTC. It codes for CASSFPTSGETQYF.

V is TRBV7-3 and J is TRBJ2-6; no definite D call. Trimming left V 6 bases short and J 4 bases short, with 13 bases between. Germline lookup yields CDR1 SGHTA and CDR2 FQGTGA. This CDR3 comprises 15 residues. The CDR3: CASSSRLTGANVLTF. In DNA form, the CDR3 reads TGTGCCAGCAGTTCGAGGCTTACCGGGGCCAACGTCCTGACTTTC. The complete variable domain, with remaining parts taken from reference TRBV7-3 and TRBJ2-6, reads GAGVSQTPSNKVTEKGKYVELRCDPISGHTALYWYRQSLGQGPEFLIYFQGTGAADDSGLPNDRFFAVRPEGSVSTLKIQRTERGDSAVYLCASSSRLTGANVLTFGAGSRLTVL.

CDR3 in amino acids: CASSSGAGALGETQYF. CDR3 DNA: TGCGCCAGCAGCTCTGGGGCGGGAGCCTTAGGGGAGACCCAGTACTTC. This sequence joins TRBV5-1 and TRBJ2-5; TRBD2 aligns across 7 bases. The CDR3 covers 16 residues. Germline CDR1 and CDR2: SGHRS and YFSETQ. Losses at the gene ends were 3 bases for V and 5 bases for J; bases not matched to a gene: 13.